Shown below are 10 T cell receptor beta chains from a single sample sequenced in a study of tumor and adjacent non-tumor tissue in lung cancer. TCRbeta libraries were built with three rounds of nested PCR, modified from ARM-PCR. TCRdb processed the multiplex PCR reads anew with MiXCR; each CDR3 protein has one entry. The table shows about 98,000 distinct CDR3 sequences, with 80% occurring only once. The template was RNA from unsorted bulk tissue. More than 3 cm separated this lung sample from the edge of the tumor. What was sequenced was distant non-tumor lung tissue. Receptor source: a man aged 55 to 69 with small cell lung cancer.

To note about this clonotype: The missing conserved phenylalanine or tryptophan at the end of this CDR3 makes a read error likely. The genes are TRBV11-2 and TRBJ2-1; D not resolved. Trimming stripped 7 bases from V and 2 bases from J, with 12 bases between. Germline assignment: CDR1 SGHAT and CDR2 FQNNGV. The CDR3 extends over 14 amino acids. The CDR3 loop reads CASIRADPYNEQFY. CDR3 DNA sequence: TGTGCCAGCATCAGAGCCGACCCCTACAATGAGCAGTTCTAC.

This clonotype occurred a few times. A read error may produce the germline difference seen at one junction end. The V call is TRBV5-1, the J call TRBJ2-5; a possible D gene is TRBD2 (7 bases). Germline values: CDR1 SGHRS, CDR2 YFSETQ. The CDR3 is 13 amino acids. The CDR3 is CASSFEGGETRYF. CDR3 nucleotide sequence: TGCGCCAGCAGCTTCGAAGGGGGGGAGACCCGGTACTTC. Full variable domain (outside the CDR3, taken from reference TRBV5-1 and TRBJ2-5): KAGVTQTPRYLIKTRGQQVTLSCSPISGHRSVSWYQQTPGQGLQFLFEYFSETQRNKGNFPGRFSGRQFSNSRSEMNVSTLELGDSALYLCASSFEGGETRYFGPGTRLLVL.

This clonotype was seen repeatedly, ten times or more. The V gene is TRBV5-8, the J gene TRBJ2-1, with 9 nucleotides matching TRBD1. The CDR3 has 15 residues. The V gene end was trimmed by 4 bases and the J gene end by 6 bases; junction bases not matched to a gene: 8. Germline V gene lookup returns CDR1 SGHTS and CDR2 YDEGEE. CDR3 sequence: CASSARGQGVNEQFF. CDR3 DNA sequence: TGTGCCAGCAGCGCGAGGGGACAGGGAGTCAATGAGCAGTTCTTC.

Concerning this clonotype: No conserved phenylalanine or tryptophan ends this CDR3, so it is likely a read error. This sequence joins TRBV29-1 and TRBJ2-3; D might be TRBD2 (6 bases). The CDR3 totals 13 residues. V was pared by 8 bases and J by 5 bases, with 17 bases between. The germline V gene encodes CDR1 SQVTM and CDR2 ANQGSEA. The CDR3 sequence is CSTNRENEDTQYS. CDR3 sequence (DNA): TGCAGCACTAACCGGGAGAACGAAGATACGCAGTATTCT.

Turning to this clonotype: An end of the junction differs from the germline gene, which may be a read error. The V call is TRBV4-1, the J call TRBJ1-2; D unresolved. The germline V gene has CDR1 MGHRA and CDR2 YSYEKL. The CDR3 covers 19 residues. This CDR3 is CAGSQDNTFVDGYNYGYTF. The CDR3 bases are TGTGCCGGCAGCCAAGATAATACTTTTGTGGACGGCTACAACTATGGCTACACCTTC.

Turning to this clonotype: A much larger clonotype is one base distant, so this may be a read error. The genes are TRBV2 and TRBJ2-3, with D unclear. The CDR3 is 14 residues long. In germline, CDR1 is SNHLY, CDR2 FYNNEI. The DNA for the CDR3 is TGTTCCAGCAGTGGCCCAATCGGCACAGATACGCAGTATTTT. Its translation: CSSSGPIGTDTQYF.

Worth noting for this clonotype: This may stem from a read error, because a much larger clone lies one nucleotide away. CDR3 residues: CSTRSGRGSYEQYF. In DNA form, the CDR3 reads TGCAGTACCCGTAGCGGGAGGGGTTCCTACGAGCAGTACTTC. This sequence joins TRBV20-1 and TRBJ2-7; 11 positions agree with TRBD2. Trimming took 8 bases from V and 1 from J; bases not matched to a gene: 7. CDR3 size: 14 residues. Germline loops: CDR1 DFQATT, CDR2 SNEGSKA (reference sequence).

A remark on this clonotype: Given a much more abundant clone one base away, this may be a read error. The chain combines TRBV7-3 with TRBJ2-3, with unresolved D. This CDR3 is built from 13 residues. The germline gives CDR1 SGHTA, CDR2 FQGTGA. CDR3 sequence (DNA): TGTGCCAGCAGCCCCATGGTCACAGATACGAAGTATTTT. Translation gives CASSPMVTDTKYF.

In the case of this clonotype: Sequence at one end of the junction differs from germline and may be a read error. The V gene is TRBV4-2, the J gene TRBJ2-2; D is perhaps TRBD2 (5 bases). This CDR3 has 16 residues. Germline V gives CDR1 LGHNA, CDR2 YNFKEQ. The DNA of the CDR3 is TGTGCCAGCAGCCAAGATATCAGGCCGAACACCGGGAAGCTGTTTTTT. It codes for CASSQDIRPNTGKLFF.

Details on this clonotype: One junction end disagrees with the germline gene, perhaps due to a read error. This CDR3 reads CASSLEGTSYKEQFF. The CDR3 nucleotides read TGTGCCAGCAGCTTAGAGGGGACGAGCTACAAAGAGCAGTTCTTC. This sequence joins TRBV11-1 and TRBJ2-1, with D perhaps matching TRBD1 or TRBD2 (5 bases each). The CDR3 spans 15 residues. From germline, CDR1 is SGHAT and CDR2 FQDESV (reference sequence).